The 26 T cell receptor beta chains reported below all come from one sample, sequenced in a study of early T cells in non-severe SARS-CoV-2 infection. TCRdb reanalysed the 5' RACE reads using MiXCR and keeps one entry per CDR3 protein. This table holds around 39,000 distinct CDR3 sequences, 7.9% found once. The sequencing used whole blood, collected at baseline. The receptors were sampled from an adult who was a healthcare worker with PCR-confirmed SARS-CoV-2 infection or an uninfected control (not recorded which).

With regard to this clonotype: A much bigger clone sits one base away, suggesting this may be a read error. The chain has TRBV11-2 and TRBJ1-2; D remains unclear. This CDR3 has 17 residues. The germline V gene has CDR1 SGHAT and CDR2 FQNNGV. The CDR3 sequence is CAGSLDRLRGSGRGYTF. CDR3 in DNA: TGTGCCGGCAGCTTAGACCGGCTCCGTGGCAGCGGTCGTGGCTACACCTTC.

The V call is TRBV3-1, the J call TRBJ2-6, with D unresolved. Trimming took 0 bases from V and 1 from J, leaving 13 bases between them. CDR1 is LGHDT and CDR2 is YNNKEL in the germline V gene (reference sequence). The CDR3 extends over 18 amino acids. The CDR3 region is CASSQDRLSPSGANVLTF. The CDR3 DNA is TGTGCCAGCAGCCAAGATCGCCTAAGCCCTTCTGGGGCCAACGTCCTGACTTTC.

This clonotype has at least ten counts. The V call is TRBV11-3, the J call TRBJ2-1; D is perhaps TRBD1 (6 bases). The CDR3 covers 15 residues. Germline V gene lookup returns CDR1 SGHNT and CDR2 YENEEA. The V gene lost 3 bases and the J gene lost 1 base, with 10 bases spanning the gap. The CDR3 sequence is CASSFSGASYNEQFF. CDR3 sequence (DNA): TGTGCCAGCAGCTTTTCAGGGGCGTCCTACAATGAGCAGTTCTTC.

This chain connects TRBV18 to TRBJ2-5; possibly TRBD2 for D (5 bases). Between the trimmed V and J ends, which lost 3 bases and 1 base, there was a span of 9 bases. Germline loops: CDR1 KGHSH, CDR2 LQKENI. The CDR3 extends over 14 amino acids. CDR3 in DNA: TGTGCCAGCTCACCTGGACTCAGCCAAGAGACCCAGTACTTC. Translated: CASSPGLSQETQYF.

The rearrangement joins TRBV6-4 to TRBJ2-3; 9 bases agree with TRBD2. The CDR3 is 16 residues long. Germline CDR1 is MRHNA and CDR2 is SNTAGT. Losses at the gene ends were 6 bases for V and 2 bases for J; bases not matched to a gene: 9. CDR3 residues: CASSPGRGGVTDTQYF. CDR3 bases: TGTGCCAGCAGCCCCGGGCGCGGGGGGGTCACAGATACGCAGTATTTT.

V is TRBV12-2 and J is TRBJ1-6; the table names TRBD1, a call not compared with the DNA. TRBV12-2 is shown as a pseudogene. The CDR3 is 15 residues long. The CDR3, as DNA: TGTGCAAGTCCTAACGCCGACAGGCATAATTCACCCCTCCACTTT. Translating gives CASPNADRHNSPLHF.

This clonotype occurred once. The V and J genes are TRBV10-3 and TRBJ2-3, with 13 positions matching TRBD2. V lost 2 bases and J lost 6; bases outside the gene matches: 2. This CDR3 region has 15 residues. Germline assignment: CDR1 ENHRY and CDR2 SYGVKD. The CDR3 DNA follows: TGTGCCATCAGTGAGGGGACTAGCGGGGCTGATACGCAGTATTTT. This sequence encodes CAISEGTSGADTQYF.

This clonotype was found a few times. The V and J genes are TRBV6-5 and TRBJ1-2; 7 bases match TRBD1. The V gene's germline CDR1 is MNHEY and CDR2 SVGAGI. V lost 6 bases to trimming and J lost 7 bases; unmatched junction nucleotides: 8. The CDR3 length is 13 residues. CDR3 amino acids: CASRKDRVAGYTF. CDR3 in DNA: TGTGCCAGCAGAAAAGACAGGGTGGCTGGCTACACCTTC.

This clonotype was detected ten times or more. The chain links TRBV20-1 to TRBJ1-2, with D perhaps matching TRBD1 (6 bases). The CDR3 sequence is 14 residues long. Germline V gives CDR1 DFQATT, CDR2 SNEGSKA (reference sequence). Between the trimmed V and J ends, which lost 3 bases and 5 bases, there was a span of 16 bases. CDR3 protein: CSASSLEGGYGYTF. The CDR3 bases are TGCAGTGCTAGCTCCCTGGAGGGGGGGTATGGCTACACCTTC.

V and J are TRBV4-2 and TRBJ2-5; D could derive from TRBD1 or TRBD2 (5 bases each). Germline assignment: CDR1 LGHNA and CDR2 YNFKEQ. With 6 bases removed from V and 2 bases from J, the gap between germline ends came to 19 bases. The CDR3 runs to 16 residues. Here the CDR3 reads CASRRKWDDHQETQYF. The CDR3 DNA is TGTGCCAGCAGACGCAAATGGGACGACCATCAAGAGACCCAGTACTTC.

The genes are TRBV30 and TRBJ1-4, with 7 bases lining up with TRBD1. The CDR3 contains 15 residues. The V and J ends lost 2 bases and 5 bases, in that order; junction bases with no gene match: 8. Germline V CDR1 and CDR2: GTSNPN, SVGIG (reference sequence). In nucleotides, the CDR3 is TGTGCCTGGAGTAGATCGGGGACAGAGAATGAAAAACTGTTTTTT. It codes for CAWSRSGTENEKLFF.

This clonotype was recorded at least ten times. This chain joins TRBV5-1 and TRBJ2-2; 9 positions agree with TRBD1. The germline CDR1 and CDR2 sequences are SGHRS and YFSETQ. The length of the CDR3 is 14 residues. V shed 3 bases, J shed 5 bases, and the junction held 2 bases outside the gene matches. CDR3 loop: CASSWDRDTGELFF. CDR3 DNA: TGCGCCAGCAGCTGGGACAGGGATACCGGGGAGCTGTTTTTT.

This clonotype was seen repeatedly, ten times or more. V is TRBV28 and J is TRBJ1-5; D is unresolved. The CDR3 extends over 14 amino acids. Germline CDR1 MDHEN, CDR2 SYDVKM. Trimming stripped 7 bases from V and 6 bases from J, with 16 bases between. Written as DNA, the CDR3 is TGTGCCAGCAATTTCCTGGGAAAGCTTCAGCCCCAGCATTTT. It yields the protein CASNFLGKLQPQHF.

This rearrangement joins TRBV4-1 to TRBJ2-5; D tentatively reads TRBD1 or TRBD2 (5 bases each). This CDR3 comprises 15 residues. V lost 0 bases, J lost 7 bases, and 15 bases lay in between. Germline V lookup: CDR1 MGHRA, CDR2 YSYEKL. In DNA, the CDR3 is TGCGCCAGCAGCCAAGATGGACTGCTGGGACGGACCCAGTACTTC. It codes for CASSQDGLLGRTQYF.

This clonotype was counted many times. The V and J genes are TRBV6-1 and TRBJ2-2, with D perhaps matching TRBD1 or TRBD2 (6 bases each). CDR1 is MNHNS, CDR2 SASEGT, per germline. V was clipped by 3 bases and J by 5 bases, with 16 bases between them. This CDR3 is built from 16 residues. The CDR3 DNA follows: TGTGCCAGCAGTGACGTTGCGGGACATAAGACCGGGGAGCTGTTTTTT. This sequence encodes CASSDVAGHKTGELFF.

In its sample, this clonotype was seen many times. This chain links TRBV15 with TRBJ2-7; D is undetermined. The CDR3 covers 14 residues. The germline V and J ends were trimmed by 1 base and 6 bases, with 13 bases remaining between them. Germline CDR1 is LNHNV and CDR2 is YYDKDF (reference sequence). CDR3 amino acids: CATSRAGLDSEQYF. In DNA form, the CDR3 reads TGTGCCACCAGCAGAGCTGGGCTAGATAGCGAGCAGTACTTC.

The chain joins TRBV12-3 or TRBV12-4 to TRBJ1-2; no reliable D call. V shed 4 bases and J shed 2 bases, with 8 bases lying between them. This CDR3 region has 13 residues. DNA of the CDR3: TGTGCCAGCAGTTCCCGATTGAACTATGGCTACACCTTC. Encoded protein: CASSSRLNYGYTF.

This clonotype was seen more than once but under ten times. This chain links TRBV6-2 or TRBV6-3 with TRBJ2-7, with D perhaps matching TRBD2 (5 bases). Trimming removed 7 bases from V and 2 bases from J, with 15 bases in between. This CDR3 contains 14 residues. Per germline, CDR1 MNHEY and CDR2 SVGEGT. CDR3 coding DNA: TGTGCCAGCACCGACATAGCGAAGCCCTACGAGCAGTACTTC. Its translation: CASTDIAKPYEQYF.

This clonotype was picked up a small number of times. The gene calls are TRBV20-1 and TRBJ1-3, with D unclear. Germline V lookup: CDR1 DFQATT, CDR2 SNEGSKA (reference sequence). The CDR3 has 16 residues. V gave up 4 bases and J gave up 1 base, with 17 bases separating them. CDR3 coding DNA: TGCAGTGCTAAGCCTCCGGGCAGACTATCTGGAAACACCATATATTTT. Its protein is CSAKPPGRLSGNTIYF.

This clonotype was observed a few times. The rearrangement joins TRBV6-1 to TRBJ2-7, with 8 bases that match TRBD1. Losses at the gene ends were 4 bases for V and 3 bases for J; bases not matched to a gene: 5. The CDR3 is 14 amino acids. Germline CDR1 is MNHNS and CDR2 is SASEGT. This CDR3 is CASSVDRALYEQYF. For the CDR3, the DNA is TGTGCCAGCAGTGTGGACAGGGCCCTCTACGAGCAGTACTTC.

This clonotype appeared a few times. This chain links TRBV5-1 with TRBJ2-7; 9 bases fit TRBD1. From germline, CDR1 is SGHRS and CDR2 YFSETQ. CDR3 length: 14 residues. Trimming removed 4 bases from V and 5 bases from J; junction bases left unmatched: 7. In DNA, the CDR3 is TGCGCCAGCAGCAGACGGACAGGGGTAGACGAGCAGTACTTC. It is translated as CASSRRTGVDEQYF.

This clonotype appeared a few times. The rearrangement links TRBV5-8 to TRBJ2-1; 8 positions agree with TRBD1. Germline CDR1 and CDR2: SGHTS and YDEGEE. The CDR3 is 12 residues long. Unmatched junction bases numbered 7, after V lost 4 bases and J lost 13 bases. The CDR3 reads CASSTGQGRQFF. The CDR3 DNA follows: TGTGCCAGCAGCACCGGACAGGGCCGTCAGTTCTTC.

The table lists this clonotype with a few counts. J is TRBJ1-6 and V is TRBV6-1; D unresolved. This CDR3 is built from 14 residues. The germline V gene has CDR1 MNHNS and CDR2 SASEGT. The V end was cut by 8 bases, the J end by 0 bases, with 8 bases between. The CDR3 protein is CASGSGSYNSPLHF. For the CDR3, the DNA is TGTGCCAGCGGGAGCGGCTCCTATAATTCACCCCTCCACTTT.

This clonotype was seen repeatedly, ten times or more. The chain joins TRBV7-9 to TRBJ2-5, with 10 bases identical to TRBD1. CDR3 size: 16 residues. Germline CDR1 SEHNR, CDR2 FQNEAQ (reference sequence). Losses at the gene ends were 5 bases for V and 5 bases for J; bases not matched to a gene: 11. Here the CDR3 reads CASSSARDRGKETQYF. The DNA of the CDR3 is TGTGCCAGCAGCAGTGCCCGGGACAGGGGCAAGGAGACCCAGTACTTC.

The table lists this clonotype with a few counts. The chain is built from TRBV12-3 or TRBV12-4 and TRBJ1-4, with 8 bases aligning to TRBD1. The CDR3 extends over 15 amino acids. Trimming cost V 5 bases and J 8 bases; bases outside gene matches: 10. The DNA of the CDR3 is TGTGCCAGCAGTCCACTACAGGGGGTAGGCGAAAAACTGTTTTTT. Translation: CASSPLQGVGEKLFF.

This clonotype was seen repeatedly, ten times or more. CDR3 in amino acids: CASSLGNANEQFF. CDR3 nucleotides: TGTGCCAGCAGCTTAGGCAACGCCAATGAGCAGTTCTTC. This chain uses TRBV11-2 with TRBJ2-1; D is ambiguous. V lost 1 base, J lost 6 bases, and 7 bases lay in between. This CDR3 region has 13 residues. The germline V gene encodes CDR1 SGHAT and CDR2 FQNNGV. The complete variable domain, with remaining parts taken from reference TRBV11-2 and TRBJ2-1, reads EAGVAQSPRYKIIEKRQSVAFWCNPISGHATLYWYQQILGQGPKLLIQFQNNGVVDDSQLPKDRFSAERLKGVDSTLKIQPAKLEDSAVYLCASSLGNANEQFFGPGTRLTVL.